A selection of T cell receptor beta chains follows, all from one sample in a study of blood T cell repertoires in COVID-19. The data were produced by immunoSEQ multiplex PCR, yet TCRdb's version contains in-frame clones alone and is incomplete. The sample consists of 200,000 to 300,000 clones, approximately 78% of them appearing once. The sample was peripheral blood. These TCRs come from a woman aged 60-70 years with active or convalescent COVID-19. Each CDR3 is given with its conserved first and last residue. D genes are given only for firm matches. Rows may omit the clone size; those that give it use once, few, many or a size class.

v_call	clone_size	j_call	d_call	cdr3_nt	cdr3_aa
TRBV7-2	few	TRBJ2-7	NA	TGTGCCAGCAGCTTAACCCTTTCGAGCGGATCCTACGAGCAGTACTTC	CASSLTLSSGSYEQYF
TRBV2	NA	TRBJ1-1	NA	TGTGCCAGCAGTGAGTCACAGGGACCTGAAGCTTTCTTT	CASSESQGPEAFF
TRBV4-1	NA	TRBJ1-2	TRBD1	TGCGCCAGCAGCCTCCACACAGGGGTAGGAGGCTACACCTTC	CASSLHTGVGGYTF
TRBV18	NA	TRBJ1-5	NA	TGTGCCAGCTCACGAGCCGTAAATCAGCCCCAGCATTTT	CASSRAVNQPQHF
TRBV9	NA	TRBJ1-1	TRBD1	TGTGCCAGCAGCGGCGGGACAGGGGGCGCGGGGACTGAAGCTTTCTTT	CASSGGTGGAGTEAFF
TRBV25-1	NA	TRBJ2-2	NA	TGTGCCAGCAGTGGGGACACGGCCGACGGGGAGCTGTTTTTT	CASSGDTADGELFF
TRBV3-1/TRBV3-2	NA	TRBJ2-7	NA	TGTGCCAGCAGCCCCCGGAGGGGTTCCCCCTACGAGCAGTACTTC	CASSPRRGSPYEQYF
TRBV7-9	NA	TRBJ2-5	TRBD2	TGTGCCAGCAGCTACCAAGATAGCGGGGCTCAAGAGACCCAGTACTTC	CASSYQDSGAQETQYF
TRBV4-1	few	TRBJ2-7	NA	TGCGCCAGCAGCCCCCAACAGGCAGAGTTCTACGAGCAGTACTTC	CASSPQQAEFYEQYF
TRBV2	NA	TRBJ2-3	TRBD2	TGTGCCAGCAGTGATAGCGGGGGGGCCCGAGATACGCAGTATTTT	CASSDSGGARDTQYF
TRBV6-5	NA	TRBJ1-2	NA	TGTGCCAGCAGTTATAATAGGGTACTAGACCTCTATGGCTACACCTTC	CASSYNRVLDLYGYTF
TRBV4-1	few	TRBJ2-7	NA	TGCGCCAGCAGCCAAGCATCGACTTTAGTTGCCTACGAGCAGTACTTC	CASSQASTLVAYEQYF
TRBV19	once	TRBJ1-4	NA	TGTGCCAGTAGTATTGGGCAAATGCCTGAAAAACTGTTTTTT	CASSIGQMPEKLFF
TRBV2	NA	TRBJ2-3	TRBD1	TGTGCCAGCAGAGGGGACAGGGGGCGTAAGGATACGCAGTATTTT	CASRGDRGRKDTQYF
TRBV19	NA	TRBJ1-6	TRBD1	TGTGCCAGTAGTAGCCCGACAGGGCAGAGCACCTATAATTCACCCCTCCACTTT	CASSSPTGQSTYNSPLHF
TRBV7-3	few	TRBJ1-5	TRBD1	TGTGCCAGCAGCTTAGTAGACTGGGACAGAGCTTACAATCAGCCCCAGCATTTT	CASSLVDWDRAYNQPQHF
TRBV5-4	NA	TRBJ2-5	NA	TGTGCCAGCAGCCTGCGGGACGGCCAAGAGACCCAGTACTTC	CASSLRDGQETQYF
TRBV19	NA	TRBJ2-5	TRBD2	TGTGCCAGTAGTACCCGGACTAGCGGGGGGTCCCAAGAGACCCAGTACTTC	CASSTRTSGGSQETQYF
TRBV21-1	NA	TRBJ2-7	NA	TGTGCCAGCAGCAAAGTGGGACAGGTCTCCTACGAGCAGTACTTC	CASSKVGQVSYEQYF
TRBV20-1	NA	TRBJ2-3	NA	TGCAGTGCTAGTTCGAGGGGGGGAGGGCAGTATTTT	CSASSRGGGQYF
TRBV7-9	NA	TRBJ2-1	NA	TGTGCCAGCAGCTGGAAGGGGCAAAGGGATGAGCAGTTCTTC	CASSWKGQRDEQFF
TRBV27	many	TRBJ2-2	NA	TGTGCCAGCAGTTTATCACCCACAGGGCGCGGGGAGCTGTTTTTT	CASSLSPTGRGELFF
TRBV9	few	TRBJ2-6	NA	TGTGCCAGCAGCGTGACGGGGTTCTCTGGGGCCAACGTCCTGACTTTC	CASSVTGFSGANVLTF
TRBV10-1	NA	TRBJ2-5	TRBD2	TGCGCCAGCAGTGAGGGGACTAGCGGGAGGCGGGAGACCCAGTACTTC	CASSEGTSGRRETQYF
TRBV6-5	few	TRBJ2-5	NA	TGTGCCAGCGGAAGGACAGGGAGGGTAGAGACCCAGTACTTC	CASGRTGRVETQYF
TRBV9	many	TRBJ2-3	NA	TGTGCCAGCAGCGTAGCTCCCCGACGGGGCACAGATACGCAGTATTTT	CASSVAPRRGTDTQYF
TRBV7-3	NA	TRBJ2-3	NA	TGTGCCAGCAGCTCATCCCTCCACGGTACGCAGTATTTT	CASSSSLHGTQYF
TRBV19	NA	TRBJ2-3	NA	TGTGCCAGTAGTAGAGGGACTTACACAGATACGCAGTATTTT	CASSRGTYTDTQYF
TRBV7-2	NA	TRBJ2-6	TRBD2	TGTGCCAGCAGCGGCCGGGGGGGGACGACCTGGGCCAACGTCCTGACTTTC	CASSGRGGTTWANVLTF
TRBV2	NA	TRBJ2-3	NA	TGTGCCAGCATGCAGGTGCTAGCTTCGCAGTATTTT	CASMQVLASQYF
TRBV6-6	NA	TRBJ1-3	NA	TGTGCCAGCAGTTACTCGATCGGGTACGGAAACACCATATATTTT	CASSYSIGYGNTIYF
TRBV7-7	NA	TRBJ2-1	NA	TGTGCCAGCAGCCTCCGGGACACCTCCTACAATGAGCAGTTCTTC	CASSLRDTSYNEQFF
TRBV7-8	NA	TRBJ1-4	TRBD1	TGTGCCAGCAGCTTAGTGCTACGGACAGGGGGTGGAGCAACTAATGAAAAACTGTTTTTT	CASSLVLRTGGGATNEKLFF
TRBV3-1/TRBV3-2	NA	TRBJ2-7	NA	TGTGCCAGCAGCCAAGAGGGAGGCTACGAGCAGTACTTC	CASSQEGGYEQYF
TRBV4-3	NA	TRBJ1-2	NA	TGCGCCAGCAGCCAGGGTTACGGGAACTATGGCTACACCTTC	CASSQGYGNYGYTF
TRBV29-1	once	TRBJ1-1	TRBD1	TGCAGCGGCAGGACAGGGGACACTGAAGCTTTCTTT	CSGRTGDTEAFF
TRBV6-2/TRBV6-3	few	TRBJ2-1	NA	TGTGCCAGCAGTACTAACCGGAGAAACAATGAGCAGTTCTTC	CASSTNRRNNEQFF
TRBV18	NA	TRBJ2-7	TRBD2	TGTGCCAGCTCACCACCGACTAGCGGGGGGTCCTACGAGCAGTACTTC	CASSPPTSGGSYEQYF
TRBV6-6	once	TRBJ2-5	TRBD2	TGTGCCAGCAGTACGACTAGCGGGGCAGAGACCCAGTACTTC	CASSTTSGAETQYF
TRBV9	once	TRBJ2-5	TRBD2	TGTGCCAGCAGCGTGGGGACTAGCGGGGACCAAGAGACCCAGTACTTC	CASSVGTSGDQETQYF
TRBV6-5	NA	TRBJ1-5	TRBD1	TGTGCCAGCCAAGACAGGGGAAATAGCAATCAGCCCCAGCATTTT	CASQDRGNSNQPQHF
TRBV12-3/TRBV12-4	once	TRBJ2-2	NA	TGTGCCAGCAGCTCAGCGTGGGGGGAGCTGTTTTTT	CASSSAWGELFF